These 24 T cell receptor beta chains were all obtained from the same sample, sequenced in a study of shared clonotypes between healthy human individuals. Only in-frame clones appear in the TCRdb table, and some are missing; sequencing was by immunoSEQ multiplex PCR. The table records about 2,100,000 clones, roughly 91% of them present only once. CD45RO negativity and positive selection for CCR7 defined naive CD8 cells, a population that excluded terminally differentiated effector memory CD45RA+ cells. Sequencing was done on a sample of naive CD8+ T cells from PBMCs. Source of these receptors: a man aged 18-30 years in good health. Some clones in this sample may be carry-over from other donors' samples.

This sequence joins TRBV4-3 and TRBJ2-1; no clear D gene. Germline lookup yields CDR1 LGHNA and CDR2 YSLEER. The germline V and J ends were trimmed by 1 base and 15 bases, with 13 bases remaining between them. The CDR3 sequence is 12 residues long. This chain's CDR3 is CASSQGNTVPFF. CDR3 nucleotides: TGCGCCAGCAGCCAAGGCAATACGGTTCCGTTCTTC.

The chain uses TRBV5-5 and TRBJ2-7, with D perhaps TRBD2 (6 bases). CDR1 is SGHKS and CDR2 is YYEKEE in the germline V gene (reference sequence). V was cut by 1 base and J by 4 bases, with 18 bases left in between. This CDR3 has 16 residues. The CDR3, as DNA: TGTGCCAGCAGCTTGAGCGGGCCGACGTGGACGTACGAGCAGTACTTC. Amino acid sequence: CASSLSGPTWTYEQYF.

The sample holds one count of this clone. One junction end does not reproduce the germline sequence, and a read error may be involved. V and J are TRBV7-9 and TRBJ1-2; tentatively, D is TRBD1 (6 bases). The CDR3 spans 16 residues. Germline CDR1 is SEHNR and CDR2 is FQNEAQ (reference sequence). DNA of the CDR3: TGTGTCAGCAGCTTAGGACAGAATCCCTCTAACTATGGCTACACCTTC. As protein: CVSSLGQNPSNYGYTF.

This chain connects TRBV11-2 to TRBJ2-7; D unclear. The germline V gene encodes CDR1 SGHAT and CDR2 FQNNGV. V gave up 2 bases and J gave up 5 bases, with 7 bases separating them. The length of the CDR3 is 12 residues. The CDR3 loop is CASSLRIDEQYF. DNA for the CDR3: TGTGCCAGCAGCTTACGAATCGACGAGCAGTACTTC.

This rearrangement joins TRBV7-9 to TRBJ1-4, with 8 positions matching TRBD1. This CDR3 has 17 amino acids. V lost 5 bases and J lost 8; bases outside the gene matches: 16. CDR1 is SEHNR and CDR2 is FQNEAQ in the germline V gene (reference sequence). The CDR3 DNA is TGTGCCAGCAGCCAAGACCCGGACAGGGTGTTTGCCGAAAAACTGTTTTTT. Translation gives CASSQDPDRVFAEKLFF.

The chain recombines TRBV6-5 with TRBJ1-2, with 8 bases aligning to TRBD1. CDR3 size: 15 residues. Germline V gene lookup returns CDR1 MNHEY and CDR2 SVGAGI. The trim removed 2 bases at V and 2 bases at J, leaving 4 bases unmatched. CDR3: CASSYLGQGNYGYTF. DNA for the CDR3: TGTGCCAGCAGTTACCTCGGACAGGGAAACTATGGCTACACCTTC.

V gene TRBV14 combines with J gene TRBJ2-1, with 8 bases identical to TRBD2. Per the germline V gene, CDR1 is SGHDN and CDR2 is FVKESK. The CDR3 sequence is 13 residues long. After removal of 6 bases from V and 8 bases from J, the junction contained 6 bases not matched to a gene. CDR3 sequence reads: CASSWTSRDEQFF. The CDR3 DNA reads as TGTGCCAGCAGTTGGACTAGCAGGGATGAGCAGTTCTTC.

The chain recombines TRBV27 with TRBJ2-7, with D possibly TRBD1 on 6 matching bases. V lost 4 bases, J lost 2 bases, and 12 bases lay in between. The CDR3 runs to 14 residues. Germline V gene data show CDR1 as MNHEY and CDR2 as SMNVEV (reference sequence). The CDR3 DNA is TGTGCCAGCAGTTCTATGGACAGACCCTACGAGCAGTACTTC. It encodes CASSSMDRPYEQYF.

This clone was observed a single time. The chain uses TRBV11-2 and TRBJ2-7; perhaps TRBD1 as D (5 bases). The CDR3 has 15 amino acids. Deletions cut 1 base from V and 2 bases from J, with 12 bases between. In germline, CDR1 is SGHAT, CDR2 FQNNGV. The CDR3, as DNA: TGTGCCAGCAGCTTAGTTCCAGGGAATCCCTACGAGCAGTACTTC. Amino acids: CASSLVPGNPYEQYF.

The chain combines TRBV6-6 with TRBJ1-2; D gene unclear. This CDR3 has 16 amino acids. Germline-derived CDR1 and CDR2 are MNHNY and SVGAGI (reference sequence). The ends were cut back, 0 bases at V and 4 bases at J, with 15 bases in the middle. The CDR3 sequence is CASSYSPPDSSYGYTF. The CDR3 DNA reads TGTGCCAGCAGTTACTCGCCCCCGGACTCCAGCTATGGCTACACCTTC.

The CDR3 nucleotides read TGTGCCAGCAGTCAAGGGACTAGCTCCACAGATACGCAGTATTTT. Amino acids: CASSQGTSSTDTQYF. This rearrangement joins TRBV28 to TRBJ2-3; 9 nucleotides match TRBD2. J gave up 2 bases and V 5 bases, and 5 bases lay outside the gene matches. Looked up from germline, CDR1 is MDHEN and CDR2 is SYDVKM. This CDR3 has 15 residues.

The chain carries TRBV4-1 and TRBJ2-7; 9 bases fit TRBD1. The CDR3 is 16 amino acids. Losses at the gene ends were 2 bases for V and 3 bases for J; bases not matched to a gene: 8. Germline loops: CDR1 MGHRA, CDR2 YSYEKL. In DNA form, the CDR3 reads TGCGCCAGCAGCCAAAAAGCAGGGACAGGGAACTACGAGCAGTACTTC. Protein product: CASSQKAGTGNYEQYF.

V usage is TRBV28 and J usage is TRBJ1-1; D remains unclear. The germline V and J ends were trimmed by 5 bases and 1 base, with 14 bases remaining between them. This CDR3 has 15 residues. Looked up from germline, CDR1 is MDHEN and CDR2 is SYDVKM. The CDR3 DNA reads TGTGCCAGCAGTCCCCAAGGTCGATCGAACACTGAAGCTTTCTTT. Translating gives CASSPQGRSNTEAFF.

The gene calls are TRBV19 and TRBJ2-3; D call uncertain. The CDR3 is made up of 15 amino acids. Germline-derived CDR1 and CDR2 are LNHDA and SQIVND (reference sequence). Trimming took 6 bases from V and 4 from J, leaving 17 bases between them. The CDR3 DNA sequence: TGTGCCAGTAGCCGTCTCCCAACCCGGGCAGATACGCAGTATTTT. It codes for CASSRLPTRADTQYF.

V usage is TRBV13 and J usage is TRBJ2-1; D is unresolved. The CDR3 runs to 14 residues. The V gene lost 0 bases and the J gene lost 4 bases, with 7 bases spanning the gap. Germline lookup yields CDR1 PRHDT and CDR2 FYEKMQ (reference sequence). The CDR3 spells CASSLGGRYNEQFF. DNA of the CDR3: TGTGCCAGCAGCTTAGGGGGAAGGTACAATGAGCAGTTCTTC.

The V gene is TRBV27, the J gene TRBJ2-5, with 13 positions matching TRBD2. This CDR3 region has 15 residues. J lost 6 bases, V lost 8 bases, and 9 bases had no gene match. Germline values: CDR1 MNHEY, CDR2 SMNVEV (reference sequence). The CDR3 here is CASGYGLAGVQTQYF. For the CDR3, the DNA is TGTGCCAGCGGATACGGACTAGCGGGAGTGCAGACCCAGTACTTC.

The rearrangement links TRBV11-2 to TRBJ2-1; possibly TRBD2 for D (6 bases). V was trimmed by 5 bases and J by 4 bases, leaving 21 bases between them. The CDR3 covers 17 residues. Germline CDR1 reads SGHAT; CDR2 reads FQNNGV. The CDR3, as DNA: TGTGCCAGCAGCACCCAACTCGGGGTAGCGGCTTACAATGAGCAGTTCTTC. Translated, it gives CASSTQLGVAAYNEQFF.

This clone was found once. The CDR3 bases are TGTGCCAGCAGTTCTCATCCTAGCGGGAGTTACGAGCAGTACTTC. It encodes CASSSHPSGSYEQYF. The J gene is TRBJ2-7, the V gene TRBV27; 10 bases line up with TRBD2. J gave up 4 bases and V 4 bases, and 7 bases lay outside the gene matches. The CDR3 has 15 residues. CDR1 is MNHEY and CDR2 is SMNVEV in the germline V gene (reference sequence).

The genes are TRBV28 and TRBJ2-7; D ambiguous. Germline loops: CDR1 MDHEN, CDR2 SYDVKM. V was clipped by 4 bases and J by 0 bases, with 13 bases between them. This CDR3 is built from 15 residues. The CDR3 loop is CASSWDHPPSYEQYF. DNA of the CDR3: TGTGCCAGCAGTTGGGATCACCCCCCCTCCTACGAGCAGTACTTC.

J is TRBJ2-2 and V is TRBV11-3; D possibly corresponds to TRBD2 (6 bases). CDR1 is SGHNT, CDR2 YENEEA, per germline. This CDR3 has 12 amino acids. Trimming removed 4 bases at V and 7 bases at J, with 7 bases between. The CDR3, as DNA: TGTGCCAGCAGCTGGGGAGGCGGGGAGCTGTTTTTT. This sequence encodes CASSWGGGELFF.

The V call is TRBV12-5, the J call TRBJ1-1; D unclear. Trimming removed 0 bases at V and 4 bases at J, with 18 bases between. Germline values: CDR1 LGHNT, CDR2 FRNRAP. This CDR3 has 17 residues. The CDR3 loop reads CASGLVALSDGGTEAFF. The DNA for the CDR3 is TGTGCTAGTGGTTTGGTAGCCCTGTCCGACGGTGGCACTGAAGCTTTCTTT.

The rearrangement joins TRBV27 to TRBJ2-1; TRBD1 matches 8 bases. Trimming removed 5 bases from V and 5 bases from J; junction bases left unmatched: 8. Germline V gives CDR1 MNHEY, CDR2 SMNVEV (reference sequence). This CDR3 is built from 15 residues. CDR3 protein: CASSKVGTGDNEQFF. In DNA, the CDR3 is TGTGCCAGCAGTAAAGTCGGGACAGGAGACAATGAGCAGTTCTTC.

This rearrangement joins TRBV6-5 to TRBJ2-1, with D unresolved. The V gene's germline CDR1 is MNHEY and CDR2 SVGAGI. The CDR3 runs 13 residues. The ends were cut back, 2 bases at V and 8 bases at J, with 10 bases in the middle. The CDR3 loop is CASSYTHRHEQFF. CDR3 coding DNA: TGTGCCAGCAGTTACACACACCGCCATGAGCAGTTCTTC.

The chain recombines TRBV9 with TRBJ2-1; 7 bases line up with TRBD2. In germline, CDR1 is SGDLS, CDR2 YYNGEE. The CDR3 runs to 17 residues. Trimming removed 2 bases from V and 7 bases from J; junction bases left unmatched: 15. CDR3 DNA: TGTGCCAGCAGCGTGGCAGTAGTGGGAGGGCCGGATAATGAGCAGTTCTTC. Amino acid sequence: CASSVAVVGGPDNEQFF. The whole variable domain, filled in from reference TRBV9 and TRBJ2-1, reads DSGVTQTPKHLITATGQRVTLRCSPRSGDLSVYWYQQSLDQGLQFLIQYYNGEERAKGNILERFSAQQFPDLHSELNLSSLELGDSALYFCASSVAVVGGPDNEQFFGPGTRLTVL.